This T cell receptor (beta chain) is drawn from a study of blood T cell repertoires in COVID-19. Under the authors' procedure: Cell counts per sample came from amplifying reference gene primers. Only in-frame clones appear in the TCRdb table, and some are missing; sequencing was by immunoSEQ multiplex PCR. That table gives V, J and clone size, and the DNA gave D and trimming. Among over 200,000 clones listed, around 82% were seen once. The CDR3 spans 12 residues. V lost 6 bases and J lost 5, with 10 bases in between. The source material was peripheral blood. The rearrangement joins TRBV12-3 or TRBV12-4 to TRBJ1-2, with a possible D match to TRBD1 (5 bases). The TCR was taken from a woman aged 40 to 50 with active or convalescent COVID-19. CDR3 region: CASSSDSYGYTF. As DNA, the CDR3 is TGTGCCAGCAGCTCCGACAGTTATGGCTACACCTTC.